What follows are 30 T cell receptor beta chains derived from one specimen sequenced in a study of neurological immune-mediated disorders. A single record per CDR3 protein comes from TCRdb applying MiXCR to the 5' RACE reads. The sample lists about 44,000 distinct CDR3 sequences, under 25% occurring once. Regarding time point: technical triplicate 3. The sample taken for sequencing was PBMCs. The receptors come from a man aged 55-75 years with HTLV-1-associated myelopathy (HAM/TSP).

Many counts were recorded for this clonotype. The chain carries TRBV20-1 and TRBJ2-1, with TRBD2 matching over 9 bases. Germline CDR1 DFQATT, CDR2 SNEGSKA (reference sequence). Trimming at V came to 0 bases and at J to 6 bases, leaving 6 bases not matched to a gene. The CDR3 is 15 residues long. DNA for the CDR3: TGCAGTGCTAGAGAGCTTAGCGGGAGCGGCAATGAGCAGTTCTTC. The encoded protein is CSARELSGSGNEQFF.

This clonotype was observed many times. The gene calls are TRBV4-1 and TRBJ1-6; no reliable D call. CDR1 and CDR2 from the germline V gene are MGHRA and YSYEKL. V gave up 4 bases and J gave up 7 bases, with 14 bases separating them. The CDR3 has 15 residues. The CDR3 sequence is CASSPRHGENSPLHF. DNA of the CDR3: TGCGCCAGCAGCCCCCGACATGGTGAAAATTCACCCCTCCACTTT.

This clonotype has ten or more counts. This rearrangement joins TRBV7-9 to TRBJ1-4; tentatively, D is TRBD1 (6 bases). This CDR3 spans 15 amino acids. V was pared by 0 bases and J by 7 bases, with 12 bases between. Germline loops: CDR1 SEHNR, CDR2 FQNEAQ (reference sequence). This CDR3 reads CASSLAGQGSEKLFF. CDR3 in DNA: TGTGCCAGCAGCTTAGCAGGCCAGGGGAGTGAAAAACTGTTTTTT.

This clonotype was observed many times. This chain links TRBV11-1 with TRBJ2-5; a possible D gene is TRBD2 (5 bases). CDR1 and CDR2 from the germline V gene are SGHAT and FQDESV (reference sequence). The CDR3 is made up of 16 amino acids. V lost 4 bases, J lost 2 bases, and 17 bases lay in between. The CDR3 sequence is CASSSPAGRRQETQYF. CDR3 DNA sequence: TGTGCCAGCAGCTCCCCGGCGGGCCGAAGGCAAGAGACCCAGTACTTC.

Of note for this clonotype: One end of the junction does not line up with germline, which may come from a read error. The chain joins TRBV12-3 or TRBV12-4 to TRBJ2-5, with TRBD2 matching over 11 bases. The length of the CDR3 is 15 residues. The DNA for the CDR3 is TGTGCCAGCAGTCTAGCGGGAGGAGCCCAAGAGACCCAGTACTTC. This gives the protein CASSLAGGAQETQYF.

This clonotype was picked up many times. The rearrangement uses TRBV7-8 and TRBJ2-7; D unclear. Germline CDR1 is SGHVS and CDR2 is FQNEAQ. V was pared by 3 bases and J by 0 bases, with 9 bases between. The length of the CDR3 is 14 residues. CDR3 loop: CASSFSPGSYEQYF. The CDR3 nucleotides are TGTGCCAGCAGCTTTTCTCCCGGCTCCTACGAGCAGTACTTC.

This clonotype was detected ten times or more. The V and J genes are TRBV29-1 and TRBJ1-1; D is ambiguous. The CDR3 is made up of 11 amino acids. CDR1 and CDR2 from the germline V gene are SQVTM and ANQGSEA. CDR3 in DNA: TGCAGGGGTGGTTTCGACACTGAAGCTTTCTTT. Protein: CRGGFDTEAFF.

This clonotype was seen at least ten times. CDR3 sequence: CASSLRNGETQYF. The CDR3 DNA follows: TGTGCCAGCAGCTTGAGAAATGGAGAGACCCAGTACTTC. The rearrangement joins TRBV5-6 to TRBJ2-5; D not resolved. CDR1 is SGHDT, CDR2 YYEEEE, per germline. CDR3 length: 13 amino acids. V was trimmed by 1 base and J by 4 bases, leaving 8 bases between them. Looking up the rest from reference TRBV5-6 and TRBJ2-5 gives the full variable domain: DAGVTQSPTHLIKTRGQQVTLRCSPKSGHDTVSWYQQALGQGPQFIFQYYEEEERQRGNFPDRFSGHQFPNYSSELNVNALLLGDSALYLCASSLRNGETQYFGPGTRLLVL.

This clonotype was observed many times. This sequence joins TRBV10-3 and TRBJ2-7; D gene uncertain. Looked up from germline, CDR1 is ENHRY and CDR2 is SYGVKD. This CDR3 has 14 amino acids. Trimming shortened V by 4 bases and J by 0 bases, and 10 bases separated the two germline ends. The CDR3 sequence: CAISGPQPSYEQYF. The DNA for the CDR3 is TGTGCCATCAGTGGGCCACAGCCCTCCTACGAGCAGTACTTC.

The sample holds many counts of this clonotype. The chain couples TRBV11-3 to TRBJ2-1; D may be TRBD2 (6 bases). The CDR3 is 15 amino acids. The germline V gene has CDR1 SGHNT and CDR2 YENEEA. Trimming cost V 5 bases and J 5 bases, with 16 bases left between them. The CDR3 DNA sequence: TGTGCCAGCAGCCCAGGAGGGGCAGGAGACAATGAGCAGTTCTTC. Residues: CASSPGGAGDNEQFF.

This clonotype was picked up many times. This chain uses TRBV27 with TRBJ2-3, with 11 nucleotides matching TRBD2. J gave up 5 bases and V 4 bases, and 14 bases lay outside the gene matches. Germline V gene sequence: CDR1 MNHEY, CDR2 SMNVEV (reference sequence). CDR3 length equals 18 residues. The CDR3 DNA reads as TGTGCCAGCAGTTCAAACCAACCCGAGACTAGCGGGATAGATACGCAGTATTTT. Translation gives CASSSNQPETSGIDTQYF.

The rearrangement uses TRBV28 and TRBJ2-1, with 12 bases identical to TRBD2. Germline values: CDR1 MDHEN, CDR2 SYDVKM. J lost 2 bases, V lost 6 bases, and 11 bases had no gene match. This CDR3 spans 18 amino acids. In nucleotides, the CDR3 is TGTGCCAGCAGGGAACGGACTAGCGGGAAGGGAGCCTACAATGAGCAGTTCTTC. Translating it yields CASRERTSGKGAYNEQFF. Based on the CDR3 plus reference TRBV28 and TRBJ2-1, the full variable domain is DVKVTQSSRYLVKRTGEKVFLECVQDMDHENMFWYRQDPGLGLRLIYFSYDVKMKEKGDIPEGYSVSREKKERFSLILESASTNQTSMYLCASRERTSGKGAYNEQFFGPGTRLTVL.

The J gene is TRBJ2-6, the V gene TRBV14; TRBD1 or TRBD2 may be the D gene (5 bases each). The CDR3 has 18 residues. Germline loops: CDR1 SGHDN, CDR2 FVKESK. V lost 1 base, J lost 0 bases, and 13 bases lay in between. The CDR3: CASSQVGDLSSGANVLTF. The CDR3 bases are TGTGCCAGCAGCCAAGTAGGGGACCTGAGCTCTGGGGCCAACGTCCTGACTTTC. The full variable domain, rest sourced from reference TRBV14 and TRBJ2-6, is EAGVTQFPSHSVIEKGQTVTLRCDPISGHDNLYWYRRVMGKEIKFLLHFVKESKQDESGMPNNRFLAERTGGTYSTLKVQPAELEDSGVYFCASSQVGDLSSGANVLTFGAGSRLTVL.

At least ten counts were recorded for this clonotype. The chain employs TRBV7-9 and TRBJ2-1; 10 bases are a match to TRBD2. Germline values: CDR1 SEHNR, CDR2 FQNEAQ (reference sequence). The CDR3 consists of 16 residues. The junction had 3 bases not matched to a gene; V was cut back by 4 bases and J by 0 bases. CDR3 nucleotide sequence: TGTGCCAGCAGCTCCTCTAGCGGGAGCTCCTACAATGAGCAGTTCTTC. This gives the protein CASSSSSGSSYNEQFF.

This clonotype was seen ten or more times. The chain employs TRBV20-1 and TRBJ1-1; 8 bases match TRBD1. J lost 6 bases, V lost 4 bases, and 13 bases had no gene match. The length of the CDR3 is 15 residues. Germline V CDR1 and CDR2: DFQATT, SNEGSKA (reference sequence). For the CDR3, the DNA is TGCAGTGCTAAAGACCCCAGGGGGCCTGGCGCTGAAGCTTTCTTT. The encoded protein is CSAKDPRGPGAEAFF.

At least ten counts were recorded for this clonotype. The chain couples TRBV5-1 to TRBJ2-2; D is tentatively TRBD1 or TRBD2 (5 bases each). The V gene lost 0 bases and the J gene lost 6 bases, with 6 bases spanning the gap. The CDR3 covers 13 residues. Germline V gene data show CDR1 as SGHRS and CDR2 as YFSETQ. The CDR3 DNA reads TGCGCCAGCAGCTTGGGGGACCCCGGGGAGCTGTTTTTT. As protein: CASSLGDPGELFF.

This clonotype was observed a single time. The chain couples TRBV18 to TRBJ1-6; 9 nucleotides line up with TRBD1. Germline loops: CDR1 KGHSH, CDR2 LQKENI. V lost 2 bases to trimming and J lost 9 bases; unmatched junction nucleotides: 5. The CDR3 is 15 residues long. DNA for the CDR3: TGTGCCAGCTCACCAGCGACAGGGGGTACTTCACCCCTCCACTTT. Its protein is CASSPATGGTSPLHF.

The chain employs TRBV5-1 and TRBJ2-3; D uncertain. The CDR3 runs 14 residues. Germline V gives CDR1 SGHRS, CDR2 YFSETQ. Between the trimmed V and J ends, which lost 4 bases and 5 bases, there was a span of 14 bases. The CDR3 reads CASSLGNSVDTQYF. The CDR3, as DNA: TGCGCCAGCAGCCTAGGTAACTCGGTAGATACGCAGTATTTT.

This clonotype occurred many times. The gene calls are TRBV6-5 and TRBJ2-7; TRBD1 matches 11 bases. Germline V gene lookup returns CDR1 MNHEY and CDR2 SVGAGI. J gave up 7 bases and V 6 bases, and 11 bases lay outside the gene matches. This CDR3 has 15 residues. The CDR3 DNA is TGTGCCAGCAGCCAAGCCGGGACAGGGGGTGGAGAGCAGTACTTC. Its translation is CASSQAGTGGGEQYF.

This clonotype showed up many times. The V gene is TRBV20-1, the J gene TRBJ2-1; TRBD1 matches 7 bases. V shed 0 bases, J shed 3 bases, and the junction held 8 bases outside the gene matches. The CDR3 is 16 residues long. CDR1 is DFQATT and CDR2 is SNEGSKA in the germline V gene (reference sequence). DNA of the CDR3: TGCAGTGCTAGAGATTGGCGACAGGGATACTACAATGAGCAGTTCTTC. Protein: CSARDWRQGYYNEQFF.

This clonotype was observed once. The V gene is TRBV6-1, the J gene TRBJ2-5; 9 bases line up with TRBD1. This CDR3 comprises 18 residues. V shed 4 bases, J shed 4 bases, and the junction held 16 bases outside the gene matches. The germline V gene encodes CDR1 MNHNS and CDR2 SASEGT. In DNA form, the CDR3 reads TGTGCCAGCAGTGGGCCCGGGACAGGGTCCCTCCTAACAGAGACCCAGTACTTC. Its protein product is CASSGPGTGSLLTETQYF.

Many counts were recorded for this clonotype. The chain is built from TRBV20-1 and TRBJ1-2, with D unresolved. The CDR3 totals 15 residues. Germline V gives CDR1 DFQATT, CDR2 SNEGSKA (reference sequence). V was shortened by 0 bases and J by 4 bases, with 15 bases between the two germline ends. The CDR3 loop reads CSARDQGIRGYGYTF. The CDR3 DNA is TGCAGTGCTAGAGATCAAGGAATTCGAGGCTATGGCTACACCTTC.

There are many counts of this clonotype. The rearrangement joins TRBV20-1 to TRBJ2-7; tentatively, D is TRBD1 (6 bases). Trimming pared 4 bases from V and 3 bases from J, leaving 10 bases between. The V gene's germline CDR1 is DFQATT and CDR2 SNEGSKA (reference sequence). This CDR3 comprises 12 residues. The CDR3 sequence: CSAKRDNYEQYF. The CDR3 bases are TGCAGTGCTAAACGGGACAACTACGAGCAGTACTTC.

This clonotype has a count of ten or more. The rearrangement links TRBV7-2 to TRBJ1-2; D ambiguous. CDR1 SGHTA and CDR2 FQGNSA come from the germline V gene. Trimming left V 5 bases short and J 8 bases short, with 12 bases between. CDR3 size: 12 residues. The CDR3 sequence: CASSHAGHGYTF. CDR3 bases: TGTGCCAGCAGCCACGCGGGCCACGGCTACACCTTC.

This clonotype was picked up many times. The J gene is TRBJ2-3, the V gene TRBV5-1; TRBD2 aligns across 7 bases. V trimming: 0 bases; J trimming: 1 base; junction bases outside the gene matches: 8. CDR1 and CDR2 from the germline V gene are SGHRS and YFSETQ. The CDR3 length is 17 residues. The CDR3 DNA reads as TGCGCCAGCAGCTTGGTCCCTGCGGGAGTGGGCACAGATACGCAGTATTTT. Protein sequence: CASSLVPAGVGTDTQYF.

This clonotype was seen ten or more times. J is TRBJ2-1 and V is TRBV20-1; TRBD2 agrees at 10 bases. Germline V gene lookup returns CDR1 DFQATT and CDR2 SNEGSKA (reference sequence). The trim removed 5 bases at V and 2 bases at J, leaving 3 bases unmatched. The length of the CDR3 is 14 residues. The CDR3 loop is CSARTSGTYNEQFF. CDR3 nucleotides: TGCAGTGCTCGGACTAGCGGAACCTACAATGAGCAGTTCTTC.

This clonotype was observed many times. This chain joins TRBV7-8 and TRBJ1-6; D unclear. V was clipped by 7 bases and J by 7 bases, with 20 bases between them. This CDR3 has 16 amino acids. Germline values: CDR1 SGHVS, CDR2 FQNEAQ. The CDR3 sequence: CASTRSGDPRNSPLHF. The DNA for the CDR3 is TGTGCCAGCACCCGGTCGGGAGACCCGAGGAATTCACCCCTCCACTTT.

This clonotype has at least ten counts. V is TRBV9 and J is TRBJ2-2; TRBD1 agrees at 11 bases. Losses at the gene ends were 4 bases for V and 5 bases for J; bases not matched to a gene: 7. The CDR3 extends over 16 amino acids. CDR1 is SGDLS and CDR2 is YYNGEE in the germline V gene. CDR3 sequence (DNA): TGTGCCAGCAGCCCCGGGACAGGGGGGGTTACCGGGGAGCTGTTTTTT. Translation gives CASSPGTGGVTGELFF.

The V and J genes are TRBV3-1 and TRBJ2-5, with 12 bases identical to TRBD2. The CDR3 consists of 15 residues. Germline lookup yields CDR1 LGHDT and CDR2 YNNKEL (reference sequence). After removal of 3 bases from V and 3 bases from J, the junction contained 2 bases not matched to a gene. The CDR3 bases are TGTGCCAGCAGCCACAGGACTAGCGGGGAAGAGACCCAGTACTTC. The encoded protein is CASSHRTSGEETQYF.

The table lists this clonotype with many counts. The genes are TRBV5-1 and TRBJ2-1; the D gene could be TRBD1 or TRBD2 (6 bases each). CDR1 and CDR2 from the germline V gene are SGHRS and YFSETQ. The CDR3 has 15 residues. Trimming stripped 4 bases from V and 12 bases from J, with 23 bases between. In nucleotides, the CDR3 is TGCGCCAGCAGCAACGCTAGGGGGGCCAAGTCTGGGCAGTTCTTC. Encoded protein: CASSNARGAKSGQFF.